This TCR beta chain was sequenced for a study of spatial heterogeneity in lung cancer. On each TCR cDNA molecule, a unique molecular identifier was present. TCRdb used MiXCR to reprocess the 5' RACE reads, holding one entry per CDR3 protein. The sample shows around 89,000 distinct CDR3 sequences, 9.5% to 15% of them seen only once. Specified time point: sample taken at primary tumor resection. Unsorted whole RNA of tumor, nontumor lung or frozen PBMC was sequenced. The donors comprised some 72 untreated early-stage non-small cell lung cancer patients. Deletions cut 8 bases from V and 4 bases from J, with 23 bases between. This CDR3 has 16 amino acids. CDR1 is SGHTA and CDR2 is FQGNSA in the germline V gene. This clonotype was counted ten times or more.

This receptor was taken from a male donor with early-stage non-small cell lung cancer. The V call is TRBV7-2, the J call TRBJ2-5; the D gene is possibly TRBD2 (6 bases). Sequencing was performed on PBMCs, taken at surgery. CDR3 nucleotides: TGTGCCAGCTCCCTACTGAGGGGTAGCGGAGGAGAGACCCAGTACTTC. Translating gives CASSLLRGSGGETQYF.